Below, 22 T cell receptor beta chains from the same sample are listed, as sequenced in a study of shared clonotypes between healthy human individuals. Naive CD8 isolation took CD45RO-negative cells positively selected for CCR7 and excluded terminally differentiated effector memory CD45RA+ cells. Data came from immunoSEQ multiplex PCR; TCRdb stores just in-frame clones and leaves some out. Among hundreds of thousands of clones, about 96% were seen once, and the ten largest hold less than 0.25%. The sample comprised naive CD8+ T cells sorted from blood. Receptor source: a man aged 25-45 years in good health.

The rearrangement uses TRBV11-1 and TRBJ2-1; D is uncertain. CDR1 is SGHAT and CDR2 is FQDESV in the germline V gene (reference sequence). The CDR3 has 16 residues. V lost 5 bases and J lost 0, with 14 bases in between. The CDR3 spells CASSHNFRSSYNEQFF. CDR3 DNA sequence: TGTGCCAGCAGCCACAACTTCCGGAGCTCCTACAATGAGCAGTTCTTC. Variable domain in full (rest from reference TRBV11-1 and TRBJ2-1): EAEVAQSPRYKITEKSQAVAFWCDPISGHATLYWYRQILGQGPELLVQFQDESVVDDSQLPKDRFSAERLKGVDSTLKIQPAELGDSAMYLCASSHNFRSSYNEQFFGPGTRLTVL.

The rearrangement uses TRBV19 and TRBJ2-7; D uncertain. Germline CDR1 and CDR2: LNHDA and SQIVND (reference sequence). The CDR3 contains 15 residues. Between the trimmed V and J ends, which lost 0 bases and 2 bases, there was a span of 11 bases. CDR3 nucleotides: TGTGCCAGTAGTATAGATTTGACTGCTACCTACGAGCAGTACTTC. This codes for CASSIDLTATYEQYF. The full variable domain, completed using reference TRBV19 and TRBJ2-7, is DGGITQSPKYLFRKEGQNVTLSCEQNLNHDAMYWYRQDPGQGLRLIYYSQIVNDFQKGDIAEGYSVSREKKESFPLTVTSAQKNPTAFYLCASSIDLTATYEQYFGPGTRLTVT.

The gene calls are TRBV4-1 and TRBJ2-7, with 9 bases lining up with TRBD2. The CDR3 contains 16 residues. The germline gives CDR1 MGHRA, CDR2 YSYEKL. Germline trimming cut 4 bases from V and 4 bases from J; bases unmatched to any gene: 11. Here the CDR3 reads CASSPYGGRAIYEQYF. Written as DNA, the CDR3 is TGCGCCAGCAGCCCTTATGGCGGGAGGGCCATTTACGAGCAGTACTTC.

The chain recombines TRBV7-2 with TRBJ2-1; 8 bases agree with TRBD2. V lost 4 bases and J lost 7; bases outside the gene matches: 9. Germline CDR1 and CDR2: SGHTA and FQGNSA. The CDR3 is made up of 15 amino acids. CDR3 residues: CASSSGLGMGNEQFF. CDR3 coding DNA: TGTGCCAGCAGCTCGGGACTAGGTATGGGAAATGAGCAGTTCTTC.

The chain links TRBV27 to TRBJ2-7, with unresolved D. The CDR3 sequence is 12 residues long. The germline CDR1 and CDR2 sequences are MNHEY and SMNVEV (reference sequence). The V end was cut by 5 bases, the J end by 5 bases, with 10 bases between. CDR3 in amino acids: CASSPRVNEQYF. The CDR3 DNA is TGTGCCAGCAGTCCCCGGGTCAACGAGCAGTACTTC.

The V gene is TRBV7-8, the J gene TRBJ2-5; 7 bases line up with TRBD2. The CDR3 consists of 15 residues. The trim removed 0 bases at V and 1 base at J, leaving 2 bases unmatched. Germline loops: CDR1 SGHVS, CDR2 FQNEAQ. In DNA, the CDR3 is TGTGCCAGCAGCTTAGCGGCGGGAGTCCAAGAGACCCAGTACTTC. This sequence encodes CASSLAAGVQETQYF.

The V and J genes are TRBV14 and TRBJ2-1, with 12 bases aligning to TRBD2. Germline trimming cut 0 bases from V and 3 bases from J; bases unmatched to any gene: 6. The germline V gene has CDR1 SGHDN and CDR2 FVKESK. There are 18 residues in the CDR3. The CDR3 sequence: CASSQETSGSRHYNEQFF. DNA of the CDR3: TGTGCCAGCAGCCAAGAGACTAGCGGGAGTCGCCACTACAATGAGCAGTTCTTC.

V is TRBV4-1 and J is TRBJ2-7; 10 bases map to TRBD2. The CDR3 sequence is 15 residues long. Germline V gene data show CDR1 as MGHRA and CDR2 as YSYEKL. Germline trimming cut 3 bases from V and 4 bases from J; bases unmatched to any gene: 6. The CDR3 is CASSQPAAGGYEQYF. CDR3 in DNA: TGCGCCAGCAGCCAGCCGGCAGCGGGAGGGTACGAGCAGTACTTC.

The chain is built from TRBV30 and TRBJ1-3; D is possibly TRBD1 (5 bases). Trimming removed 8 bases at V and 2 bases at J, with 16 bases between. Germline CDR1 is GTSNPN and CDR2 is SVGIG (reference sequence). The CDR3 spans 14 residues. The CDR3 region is CAQGGMIPGNTIYF. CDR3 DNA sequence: TGTGCCCAGGGAGGAATGATTCCTGGAAACACCATATATTTT.

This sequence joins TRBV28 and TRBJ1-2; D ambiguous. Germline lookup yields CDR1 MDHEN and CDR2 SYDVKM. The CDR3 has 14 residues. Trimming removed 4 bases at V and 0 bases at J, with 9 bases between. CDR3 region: CASSSSWTNYGYTF. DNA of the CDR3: TGTGCCAGCAGTTCAAGTTGGACTAACTATGGCTACACCTTC.

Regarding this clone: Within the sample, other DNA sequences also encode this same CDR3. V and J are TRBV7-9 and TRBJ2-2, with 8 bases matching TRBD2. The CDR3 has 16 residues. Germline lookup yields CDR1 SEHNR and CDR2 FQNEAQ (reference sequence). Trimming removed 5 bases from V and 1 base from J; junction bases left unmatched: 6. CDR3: CASSPTSGVNTGELFF. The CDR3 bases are TGTGCCAGCAGCCCTACTAGCGGAGTGAACACCGGGGAGCTGTTTTTT.

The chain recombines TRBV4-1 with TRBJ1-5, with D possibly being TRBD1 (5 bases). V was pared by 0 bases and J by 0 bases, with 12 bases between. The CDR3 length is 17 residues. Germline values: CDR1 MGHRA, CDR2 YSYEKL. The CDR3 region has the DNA TGCGCCAGCAGCCAAGAGGGACGGAGTTATAGCAATCAGCCCCAGCATTTT. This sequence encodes CASSQEGRSYSNQPQHF.

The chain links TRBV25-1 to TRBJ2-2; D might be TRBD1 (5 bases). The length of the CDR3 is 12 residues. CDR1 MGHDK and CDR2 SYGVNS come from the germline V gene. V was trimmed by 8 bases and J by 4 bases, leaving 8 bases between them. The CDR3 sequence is CASQQGTGELFF. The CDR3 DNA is TGTGCCAGCCAGCAGGGCACCGGGGAGCTGTTTTTT.

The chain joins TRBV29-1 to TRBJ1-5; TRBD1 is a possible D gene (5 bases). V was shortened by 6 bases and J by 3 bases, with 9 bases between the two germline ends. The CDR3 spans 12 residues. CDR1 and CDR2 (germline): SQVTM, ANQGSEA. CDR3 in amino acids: CSVSTDNQPQHF. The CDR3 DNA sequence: TGCAGCGTATCGACAGACAATCAGCCCCAGCATTTT.

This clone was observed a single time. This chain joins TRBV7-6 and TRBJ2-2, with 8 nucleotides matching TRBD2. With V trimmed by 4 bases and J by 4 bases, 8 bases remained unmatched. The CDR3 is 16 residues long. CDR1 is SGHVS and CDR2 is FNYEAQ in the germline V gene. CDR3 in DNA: TGTGCCAGCAGCTCGCGCAAGCGGGAGAGCACCGGGGAGCTGTTTTTT. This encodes CASSSRKRESTGELFF. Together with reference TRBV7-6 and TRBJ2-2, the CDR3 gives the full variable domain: GAGVSQSPRYKVTKRGQDVALRCDPISGHVSLYWYRQALGQGPEFLTYFNYEAQQDKSGLPNDRFSAERPEGSISTLTIQRTEQRDSAMYRCASSSRKRESTGELFFGEGSRLTVL.

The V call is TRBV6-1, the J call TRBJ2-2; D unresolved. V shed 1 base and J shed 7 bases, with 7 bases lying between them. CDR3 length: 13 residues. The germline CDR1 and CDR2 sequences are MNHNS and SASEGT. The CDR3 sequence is CASSEVKRGELFF. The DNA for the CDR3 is TGTGCCAGCAGTGAAGTTAAGCGCGGGGAGCTGTTTTTT.

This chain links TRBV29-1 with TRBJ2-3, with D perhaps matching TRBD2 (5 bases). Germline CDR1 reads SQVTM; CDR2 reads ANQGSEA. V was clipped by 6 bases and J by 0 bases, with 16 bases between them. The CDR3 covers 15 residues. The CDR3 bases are TGCAGCGTCGAGGGTGGCCAAACTAGCACAGATACGCAGTATTTT. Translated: CSVEGGQTSTDTQYF.

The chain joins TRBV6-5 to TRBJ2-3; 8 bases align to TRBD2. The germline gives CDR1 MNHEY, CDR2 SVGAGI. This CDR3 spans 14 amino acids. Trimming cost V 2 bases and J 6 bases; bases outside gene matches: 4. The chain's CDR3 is CASSYQAGVDTQYF. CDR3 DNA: TGTGCCAGCAGTTACCAAGCGGGAGTGGATACGCAGTATTTT.

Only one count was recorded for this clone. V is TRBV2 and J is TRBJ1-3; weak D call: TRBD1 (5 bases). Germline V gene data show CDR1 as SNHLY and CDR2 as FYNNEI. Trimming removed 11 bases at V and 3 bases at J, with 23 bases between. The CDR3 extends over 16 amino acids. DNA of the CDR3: TGTGCCCTTGTGGTCCTAAGGGGCAGGGTTGGAAACACCATATATTTT. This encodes CALVVLRGRVGNTIYF.

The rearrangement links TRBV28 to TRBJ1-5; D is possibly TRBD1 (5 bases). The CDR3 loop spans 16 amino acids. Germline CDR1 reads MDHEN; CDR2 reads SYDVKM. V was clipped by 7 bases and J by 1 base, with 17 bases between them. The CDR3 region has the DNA TGTGCCAGCAACCAAGGGGTTAGGAAAAGCAATCAGCCCCAGCATTTT. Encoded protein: CASNQGVRKSNQPQHF.

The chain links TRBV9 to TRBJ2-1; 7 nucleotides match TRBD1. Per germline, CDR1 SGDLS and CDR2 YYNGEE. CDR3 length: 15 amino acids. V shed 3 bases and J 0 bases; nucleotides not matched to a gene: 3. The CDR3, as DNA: TGTGCCAGCAGCGCCCGGGACAGCTCCTACAATGAGCAGTTCTTC. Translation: CASSARDSSYNEQFF.

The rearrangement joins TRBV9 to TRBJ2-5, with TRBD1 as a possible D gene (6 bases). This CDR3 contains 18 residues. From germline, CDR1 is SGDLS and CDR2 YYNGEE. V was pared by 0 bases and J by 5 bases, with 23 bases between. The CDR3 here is CASSVATKGRVRGETQYF. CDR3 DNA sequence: TGTGCCAGCAGCGTAGCTACAAAGGGCAGGGTGAGGGGGGAGACCCAGTACTTC.